The source of this T cell receptor beta chain is a study of graft-versus-host responses after intestinal transplantation. About the research overall: As for transplant type, recipients had multivisceral, liver-intestinal, or isolated intestinal grafts. Once they had received anti-thymocyte globulin induction, all recipients took tacrolimus and steroids for three to four years.

The V gene's germline CDR1 is LNHDA and CDR2 SQIVND (reference sequence). Trimming removed 3 bases from V and 8 bases from J; junction bases left unmatched: 7. The CDR3 has 14 residues. Notes on this clone: The antigen is undetermined.

Profiling relied on immunoSEQ multiplex PCR, and the TCRdb table lists in-frame clones only, not all of them. The sample lists around 100,000 clones, less than 90% occurring once. Whole-study findings and limits: Association was observed between peak circulating GvH clone levels and early post-transplant HvG declines. Some patients had graft-donor T cell macrochimerism. In their allografts, the ratios of graft-versus-host to host-versus-graft T cell clones were high.

The chain couples TRBV19 to TRBJ1-2; 9 nucleotides match TRBD1. The specimen was unstimulated CD4+ T cells sorted from spleen or lymph node cells, collected before transplant. This sequence was found in a human donor who was the organ donor for an intestinal transplant. The CDR3 region has the DNA TGTGCCAGTAGTATGAGGGGACAGGGAAGCGGCTACACCTTC. Amino acid sequence: CASSMRGQGSGYTF. The variable domain in full, completed from reference TRBV19 and TRBJ1-2, reads DGGITQSPKYLFRKEGQNVTLSCEQNLNHDAMYWYRQDPGQGLRLIYYSQIVNDFQKGDIAEGYSVSREKKESFPLTVTSAQKNPTAFYLCASSMRGQGSGYTFGSGTRLTVV.